This T cell receptor (beta chain) was documented in a study of blood T cell repertoires in COVID-19. At the level of the study: Collection of acute and convalescent COVID-19 samples took place in the United States, Italy and Spain. T cells, B-cell-depleted T cells, or PBMCs supplied cDNA or gDNA.

Assay used: immunoSEQ multiplex PCR; TCRdb lists only in-frame clones, some missing. The sample holds over 85,000 clones; roughly nine tenths are singletons and the top ten take 4.5%. This sequence originates from a man between 65 and 85 years old with acute or convalescent COVID-19. The sample was peripheral blood.

The CDR3 is CASSLGSQGAEAFF. The CDR3 coding sequence is TGCGCCAGCAGTCTAGGGTCGCAGGGGGCAGAAGCTTTCTTT. V and J are TRBV5-1 and TRBJ1-1; 8 bases align to TRBD1. With 5 bases clipped from V and 8 bases from J, the junction kept 11 bases outside the gene matches. Germline CDR1 reads SGHRS; CDR2 reads YFSETQ. CDR3 length: 14 residues.